This is a list of T cell receptor beta chains from one sample in a study of CD8+CD57+ T cells in acquired aplastic anemia. TCRdb reanalysed the reads using MiXCR and keeps one entry per CDR3 protein. The sample has 100,000 to 150,000 distinct CDR3 sequences; around 48% are singletons. Specimen: sorted CD4+, CD8+, or CD8+CD57+ T cells (not recorded which) from PBMCs. The receptors were sampled from a human donor in good health, serving as a control. CDR3s include the opening cysteine and the closing phenylalanine or tryptophan. Fields, in order: J gene, D gene, clone size, V gene, CDR3 DNA, CDR3 protein. A D gene is named only where the DNA matches it firmly. Not all rows give a size; the values are once, few, many and, for expanded clones, a class.

TRBJ2-7 TRBD1 . TRBV10-1 TGCGCCAGCAAGGACAGGGTCCGCGAGCAGTACTTC CASKDRVREQYF
TRBJ2-2 . . TRBV11-2 TGTGCCAGCAGCTTAACAGGGCAGGGCACCGGGGAGCTGTTTTTT CASSLTGQGTGELFF
TRBJ1-5 . . TRBV5-5 TGTGCCAGCAGCTTGAGACAGGGCAATCAGCCCCAGCATTTT CASSLRQGNQPQHF
TRBJ1-1 . many TRBV10-3 TGTGCCATCGGTAGCCAGCAGAACACTGAAGCTTTCTTT CAIGSQQNTEAFF
TRBJ1-2 . . TRBV2 TGTGCCAGCGGTGAAACAGGGCCTAGCTATGGCCACACCTTC CASGETGPSYGHTF
TRBJ2-5 TRBD2 . TRBV9 TGTGCCAGCAGCGTAGGCGGGAGGGCCGGCGAGACCCAGTACTTC CASSVGGRAGETQYF
TRBJ2-7 TRBD1 few TRBV10-3 TGTGCCATCAGCGGGACAGGGGGGGAGCAGTACTTC CAISGTGGEQYF
TRBJ1-5 . few TRBV6-1 TGTGCCAGCAGACAGGGTCGCGCTCAGCCCCAGCATTTT CASRQGRAQPQHF
TRBJ2-7 . many TRBV2 TGTGCCAGCAGTCGGACTTACGAGCAGTACTTC CASSRTYEQYF
TRBJ2-6 . . TRBV7-2 TGTGCCAGCAGCTTACAAGGGGCCAACGTCCTGACTTTC CASSLQGANVLTF
TRBJ2-7 TRBD1 . TRBV15 TGTGCCACCAGCAGATTATACGGGACAGGGGCGTCCTACGAGCAGTACTTC CATSRLYGTGASYEQYF
TRBJ2-7 . . TRBV15 TGTGCCACCAGCAGGGCGGACTACCACGAGCAGTACTTC CATSRADYHEQYF
TRBJ1-1 . . TRBV10-3 TGTGCCATCGGCAGGGACGTGAACACTGAAGCTTTCTTT CAIGRDVNTEAFF
TRBJ2-2 . many TRBV7-6 TGTGCCAGCAGCTTATCCGTGAACACCGGGGAGCTGTTTTTT CASSLSVNTGELFF
TRBJ1-2 TRBD1 . TRBV29-1 TGCAGCGCCGAGGGGGCTACTGGAAACACCTTC CSAEGATGNTF
TRBJ1-5 . . TRBV19 TGTGCCAGTAGTATTGTACAGGGCCCCCAGCCCCAGCATTTT CASSIVQGPQPQHF
TRBJ2-5 . many TRBV11-1 TGTGCCAGCAGCCCCCCAAGACTGGCAGGACAACAAGAGACCCAGTACTTC CASSPPRLAGQQETQYF
TRBJ2-7 TRBD2 few TRBV2 TGTGCCAGCAGTGATCTAGCGGGGGACCACGAGCAGTACTTC CASSDLAGDHEQYF
TRBJ1-2 TRBD1 . TRBV29-1 TGCAGCGTTCGACAGGGGCACTATGGCTACACCTTC CSVRQGHYGYTF
TRBJ2-7 TRBD1 . TRBV7-7 TGTGCTAGCAGCCCCGGGACAGCGTTCTCCTACGAGCAGTACTTC CASSPGTAFSYEQYF
TRBJ2-1 TRBD2 many TRBV25-1 TGTGCCAGCAGATCCAGCGGGGGCGCTCAGTTCTTC CASRSSGGAQFF
TRBJ2-3 . many TRBV7-9 TGTGCCAGCAGCTTCAGAGGGCCTAGCACAGATACGCAGTATTTT CASSFRGPSTDTQYF
TRBJ2-5 . few TRBV24-1 TGTGCCACCAGTGAAGCCCGGGACCGGAAAGAGACCCAGTACTTC CATSEARDRKETQYF
TRBJ1-1 . . TRBV9 TGTGCCAGCAGCGTAGCTTCGGGGGAAGCTTTCTTT CASSVASGEAFF
TRBJ1-2 . . TRBV2 TGTGCCAGCAGTGACGACAAGGCCGGCGGAAACACCTTC CASSDDKAGGNTF
TRBJ2-5 TRBD1 many TRBV7-3 TGTGCCAGCAGCTCATCGACAGGGTCCGGGGAGACCCAGTACTTC CASSSSTGSGETQYF
TRBJ1-2 TRBD1 many TRBV4-1 TGCGCCAGCAGCCAAGATCTACGACAGGGGTGGGACTATGGCTACACCTTC CASSQDLRQGWDYGYTF
TRBJ1-2 . . TRBV4-3 TGCGCCGGCAGCCCTAGGACTAACTATGGCTACACTTTC CAGSPRTNYGYTF
TRBJ1-6 . few TRBV11-2 TGTGCCAGCAGCTTGGGCGGCCACCACTATAATTCACCCCTCCACTTT CASSLGGHHYNSPLHF
TRBJ1-5 TRBD1 . TRBV10-3 TGTGCCATCAGAGCCGGACAGGGGAATCAGCCCCAGCATTTT CAIRAGQGNQPQHF
TRBJ1-4 TRBD1 few TRBV6-2/TRBV6-3 TGTGCCAGCAGGCCTCGACAGGGAAGGACAACTAATGAAAAACTGTTTTTT CASRPRQGRTTNEKLFF
TRBJ2-5 TRBD2 many TRBV3-1 TGTGCCAGCAGCCCTCTTCTAGCGGGGGTTGGTGCCCAGTACTTC CASSPLLAGVGAQYF
TRBJ1-6 . many TRBV7-2 TGTGCCAGCAGCTTAGGAGTAGCAGGCTCCTATAATTCACCCCTCCACTTT CASSLGVAGSYNSPLHF
TRBJ1-6 . . TRBV15 TGTGCCTCGGGAACAGTCTTTCCAAATTCACCCCTCCACTTT CASGTVFPNSPLHF
TRBJ2-5 . many TRBV20-1 TGCAGTGCAGATGGGGACATTCAAGAGACCCAGTACTTC CSADGDIQETQYF
TRBJ2-7 TRBD1 . TRBV10-3 TGTGCCATCAGGGACAGGTCCTACGAGCAGTACTTC CAIRDRSYEQYF
TRBJ1-6 . many TRBV20-1 TGCAGTGCTGGGGAACTGGGACGATCAGATAATTCACCCCTCCACTTT CSAGELGRSDNSPLHF
TRBJ2-1 . . TRBV20-1 TGCAGTGCTGGAGATAACCATGAGCAGTTCTTC CSAGDNHEQFF
TRBJ2-1 . . TRBV10-3 TGTGCCATCAGTGAGGAGGGTCCGAACTACAATGAGCAGTTCTTC CAISEEGPNYNEQFF
TRBJ1-2 . . TRBV29-1 TGCAGCGTTGATCGTGGCTACACCTTC CSVDRGYTF
TRBJ2-5 . many TRBV10-3 TGTGCCATCAGTGAGTCGAGAGAGACCCAGTACTTC CAISESRETQYF
TRBJ1-6 . . TRBV20-1 TGCAGTGCTAGAGATCGGTACAGGGAAAACTCACCCCTCCACTTT CSARDRYRENSPLHF
TRBJ2-1 . many TRBV11-2 TGTGCCAGCAGCTTCGACAGTTGGACCTACAATGAGCAGTTCTTC CASSFDSWTYNEQFF
TRBJ2-2 TRBD2 . TRBV7-9 TGTGCCAGCAGCTTGTTCCCGGGAGGGGCCGGGGAGCTGTTTTTT CASSLFPGGAGELFF
TRBJ1-6 TRBD1 medium-sized TRBV2 TGTGCCAGCAGTGACTTGGGACAGGGTAATTCACCCCTCCACTTT CASSDLGQGNSPLHF
TRBJ1-2 TRBD1 . TRBV20-1 TGCAGTGCAGAAGACAGGGTTTATGGCTACACCTTC CSAEDRVYGYTF
TRBJ2-3 TRBD2 . TRBV2 TGTGCCAGCATTGGCCTAGCGGACGGCACAGATACGCAGTATTTT CASIGLADGTDTQYF
TRBJ2-2 . . TRBV9 TGTGCCAGCAGCGATCAGACGGCGGGGGAGCTGTTTTTT CASSDQTAGELFF
TRBJ2-7 . . TRBV24-1 TGTGCCACCAGTGACCTGGTAGCAGGTACCTACGAGCAGTACTTC CATSDLVAGTYEQYF
TRBJ1-4 . many TRBV6-1 TGTGCCAGCAACTCCTCGCCGACAGGATCCAATGAAAAACTGTTTTTT CASNSSPTGSNEKLFF
TRBJ1-2 TRBD1 many TRBV7-9 TGTGCCAGCAGCTTGGGACAGTTTAACGGCTACACCTTC CASSLGQFNGYTF
TRBJ2-7 TRBD2 . TRBV29-1 TGCAGCGTTCGGACCGGGACTAGCGGGGCGACCTCCTACGAGCAGTACTTC CSVRTGTSGATSYEQYF